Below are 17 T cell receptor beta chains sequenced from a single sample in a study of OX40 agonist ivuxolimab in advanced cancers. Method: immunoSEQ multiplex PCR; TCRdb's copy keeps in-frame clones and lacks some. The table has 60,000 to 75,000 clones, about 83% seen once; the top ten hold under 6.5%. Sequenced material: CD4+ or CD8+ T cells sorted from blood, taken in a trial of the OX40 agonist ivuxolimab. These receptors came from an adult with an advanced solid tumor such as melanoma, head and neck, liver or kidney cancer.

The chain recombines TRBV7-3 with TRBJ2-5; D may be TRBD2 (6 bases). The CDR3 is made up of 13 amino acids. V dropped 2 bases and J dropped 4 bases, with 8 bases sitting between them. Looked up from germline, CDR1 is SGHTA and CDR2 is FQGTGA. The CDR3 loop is CASSLVSGETQYF. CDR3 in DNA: TGTGCCAGCAGCTTAGTTAGCGGAGAGACCCAGTACTTC.

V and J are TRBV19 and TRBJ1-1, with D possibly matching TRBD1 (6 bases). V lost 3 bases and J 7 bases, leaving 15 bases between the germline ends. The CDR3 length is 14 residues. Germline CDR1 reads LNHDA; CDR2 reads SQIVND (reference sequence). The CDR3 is CASSIPGAGGEAFF. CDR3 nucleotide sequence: TGTGCCAGTAGTATCCCAGGGGCCGGGGGTGAAGCTTTCTTT.

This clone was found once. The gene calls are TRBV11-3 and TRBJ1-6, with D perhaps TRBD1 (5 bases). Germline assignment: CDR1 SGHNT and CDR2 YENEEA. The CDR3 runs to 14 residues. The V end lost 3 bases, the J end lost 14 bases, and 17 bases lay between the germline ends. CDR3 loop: CASSLGTRGQSLHF. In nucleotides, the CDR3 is TGTGCCAGCAGCTTGGGGACTCGGGGTCAGTCCCTCCACTTT.

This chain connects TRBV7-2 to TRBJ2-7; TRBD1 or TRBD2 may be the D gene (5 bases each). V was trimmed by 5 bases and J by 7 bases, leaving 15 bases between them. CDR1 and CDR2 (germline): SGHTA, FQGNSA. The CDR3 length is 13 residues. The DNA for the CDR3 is TGTGCCAGCAGCCCCCGGGGACCGGAGGAGCAGTACTTC. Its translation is CASSPRGPEEQYF.

The CDR3 region is CAWRKLLHEQYF. CDR3 nucleotides: TGTGCCTGGAGAAAACTGCTACACGAGCAGTACTTC. The V call is TRBV30, the J call TRBJ2-7; D is undetermined. Germline-derived CDR1 and CDR2 are GTSNPN and SVGIG (reference sequence). The CDR3 is made up of 12 amino acids. The germline V and J ends were trimmed by 3 bases and 5 bases, with 11 bases remaining between them.

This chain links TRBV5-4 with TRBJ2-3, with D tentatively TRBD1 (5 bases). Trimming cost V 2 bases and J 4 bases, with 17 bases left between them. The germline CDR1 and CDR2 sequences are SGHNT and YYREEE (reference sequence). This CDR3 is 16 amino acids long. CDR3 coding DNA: TGTGCCAGCAGCTTTGTATCGAAGGCAGGGTCAGATACGCAGTATTTT. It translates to CASSFVSKAGSDTQYF.

This chain's CDR3 is CASSLASGGYSYNEQFF. The CDR3 DNA follows: TGTGCCAGCAGCTTAGCTTCGGGAGGGTATTCCTACAATGAGCAGTTCTTC. J is TRBJ2-1 and V is TRBV7-2, with TRBD2 identical over 8 bases. CDR3 length equals 17 residues. The germline V gene has CDR1 SGHTA and CDR2 FQGNSA. Unmatched junction bases numbered 5, after V lost 0 bases and J lost 1 base.

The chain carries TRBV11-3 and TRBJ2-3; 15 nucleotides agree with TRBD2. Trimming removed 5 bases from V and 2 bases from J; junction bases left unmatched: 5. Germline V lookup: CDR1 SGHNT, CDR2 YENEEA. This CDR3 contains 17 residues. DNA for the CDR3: TGTGCCAGCAGCCCCTGGACTAGCGGGAGGGACACAGATACGCAGTATTTT. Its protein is CASSPWTSGRDTDTQYF.

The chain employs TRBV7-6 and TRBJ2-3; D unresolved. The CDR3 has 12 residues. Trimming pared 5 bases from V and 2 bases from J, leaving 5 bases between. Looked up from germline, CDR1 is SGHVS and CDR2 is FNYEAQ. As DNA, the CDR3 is TGTGCCAGCAGCGAAGTCACAGATACGCAGTATTTT. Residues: CASSEVTDTQYF.

CDR3 sequence: CASSVEGTGFNEQFF. DNA of the CDR3: TGTGCCAGCAGCGTAGAGGGGACAGGGTTTAATGAGCAGTTCTTC. The chain recombines TRBV9 with TRBJ2-1, with TRBD1 matching 9 bases. CDR1 is SGDLS, CDR2 YYNGEE, per germline. V gave up 0 bases and J gave up 7 bases; unmatched junction bases: 5. The CDR3 covers 15 residues.

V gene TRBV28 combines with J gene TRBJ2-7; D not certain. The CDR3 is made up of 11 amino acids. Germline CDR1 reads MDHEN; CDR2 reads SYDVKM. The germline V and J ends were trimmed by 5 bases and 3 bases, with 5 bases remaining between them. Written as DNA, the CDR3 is TGTGCCAGCAGTAAGAACTACGAGCAGTACTTC. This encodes CASSKNYEQYF. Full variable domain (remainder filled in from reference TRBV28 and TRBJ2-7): DVKVTQSSRYLVKRTGEKVFLECVQDMDHENMFWYRQDPGLGLRLIYFSYDVKMKEKGDIPEGYSVSREKKERFSLILESASTNQTSMYLCASSKNYEQYFGPGTRLTVT.

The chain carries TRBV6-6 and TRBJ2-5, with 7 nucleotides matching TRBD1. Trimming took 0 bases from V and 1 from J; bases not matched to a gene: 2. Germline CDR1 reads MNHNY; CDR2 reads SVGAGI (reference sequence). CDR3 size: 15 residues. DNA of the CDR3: TGTGCCAGCAGTTACTCCGACAGGGTCCAAGAGACCCAGTACTTC. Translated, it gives CASSYSDRVQETQYF.

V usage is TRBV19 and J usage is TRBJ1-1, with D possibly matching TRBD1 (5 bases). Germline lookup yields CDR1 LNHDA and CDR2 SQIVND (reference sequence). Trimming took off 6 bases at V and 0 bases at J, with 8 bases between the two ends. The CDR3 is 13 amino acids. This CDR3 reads CASSGHMNTEAFF. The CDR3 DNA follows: TGTGCCAGTAGCGGACACATGAACACTGAAGCTTTCTTT.

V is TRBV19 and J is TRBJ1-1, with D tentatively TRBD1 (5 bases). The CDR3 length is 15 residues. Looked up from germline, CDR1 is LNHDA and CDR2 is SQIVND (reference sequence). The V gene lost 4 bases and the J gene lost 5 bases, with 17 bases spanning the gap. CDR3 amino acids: CASSNSGWIGTEAFF. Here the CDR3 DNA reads TGTGCCAGTAGTAACTCAGGGTGGATAGGGACTGAAGCTTTCTTT.

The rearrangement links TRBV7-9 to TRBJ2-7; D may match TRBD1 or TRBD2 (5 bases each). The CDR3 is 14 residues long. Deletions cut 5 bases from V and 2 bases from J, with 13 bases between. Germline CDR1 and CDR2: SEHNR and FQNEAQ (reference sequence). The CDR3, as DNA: TGTGCCAGCAGCCCCCGGCAGGGAGCCTACGAGCAGTACTTC. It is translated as CASSPRQGAYEQYF.

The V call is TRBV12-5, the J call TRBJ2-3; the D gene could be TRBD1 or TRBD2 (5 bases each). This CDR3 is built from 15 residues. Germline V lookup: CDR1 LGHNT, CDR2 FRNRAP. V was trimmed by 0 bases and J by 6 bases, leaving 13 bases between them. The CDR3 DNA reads TGTGCTAGTGGTTTGGTAAACCCAGGGACGGATACGCAGTATTTT. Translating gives CASGLVNPGTDTQYF.

CDR3 sequence reads: CASSSDSSYNSPLHF. The CDR3 bases are TGTGCCAGCAGCTCGGACAGTTCCTATAATTCACCCCTCCACTTT. The chain links TRBV7-8 to TRBJ1-6, with D possibly being TRBD1 (6 bases). CDR3 size: 15 residues. The germline gives CDR1 SGHVS, CDR2 FQNEAQ. Trimming removed 4 bases at V and 1 base at J, with 8 bases between.